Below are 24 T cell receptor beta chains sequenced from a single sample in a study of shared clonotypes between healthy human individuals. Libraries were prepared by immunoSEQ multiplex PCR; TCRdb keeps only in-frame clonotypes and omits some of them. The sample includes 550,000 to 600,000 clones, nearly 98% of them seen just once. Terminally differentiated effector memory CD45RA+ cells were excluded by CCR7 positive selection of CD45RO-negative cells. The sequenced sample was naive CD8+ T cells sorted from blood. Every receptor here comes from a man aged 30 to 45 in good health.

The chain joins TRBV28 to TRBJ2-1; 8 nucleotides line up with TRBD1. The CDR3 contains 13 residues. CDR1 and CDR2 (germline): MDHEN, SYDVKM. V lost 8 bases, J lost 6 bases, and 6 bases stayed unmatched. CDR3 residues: CASEKDRVNEQFF. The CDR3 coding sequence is TGTGCCAGCGAAAAGGACAGGGTCAATGAGCAGTTCTTC. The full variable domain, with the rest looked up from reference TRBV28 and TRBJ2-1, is DVKVTQSSRYLVKRTGEKVFLECVQDMDHENMFWYRQDPGLGLRLIYFSYDVKMKEKGDIPEGYSVSREKKERFSLILESASTNQTSMYLCASEKDRVNEQFFGPGTRLTVL.

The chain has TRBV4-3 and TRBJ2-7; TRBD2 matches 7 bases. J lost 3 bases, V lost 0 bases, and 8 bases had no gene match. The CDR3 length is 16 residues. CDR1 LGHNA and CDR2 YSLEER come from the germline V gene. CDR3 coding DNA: TGCGCCAGCAGCCAAGATCGAGTGGAGCGGGGCTACGAGCAGTACTTC. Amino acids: CASSQDRVERGYEQYF.

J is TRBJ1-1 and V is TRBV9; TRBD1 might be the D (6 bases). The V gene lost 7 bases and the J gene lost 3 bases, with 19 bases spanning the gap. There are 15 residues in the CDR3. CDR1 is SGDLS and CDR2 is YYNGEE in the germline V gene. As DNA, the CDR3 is TGTGCCAGCGGGAGTCCTGGACAGAGGGACACTGAAGCTTTCTTT. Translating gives CASGSPGQRDTEAFF.

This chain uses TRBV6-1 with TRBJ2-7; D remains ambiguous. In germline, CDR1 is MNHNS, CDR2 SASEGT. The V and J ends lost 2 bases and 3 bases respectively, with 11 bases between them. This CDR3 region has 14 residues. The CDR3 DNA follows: TGTGCCAGCAGTGAAAGGGTCTGGGGCTACGAGCAGTACTTC. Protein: CASSERVWGYEQYF.

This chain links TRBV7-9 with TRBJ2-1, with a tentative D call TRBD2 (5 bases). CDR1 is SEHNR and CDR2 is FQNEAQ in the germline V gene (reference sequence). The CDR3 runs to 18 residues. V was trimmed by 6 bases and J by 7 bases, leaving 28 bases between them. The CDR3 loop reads CASRIREGNPPGWNEQFF. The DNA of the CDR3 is TGTGCCAGCAGGATCCGCGAGGGAAATCCCCCGGGTTGGAATGAGCAGTTCTTC.

The CDR3 DNA sequence: TGCAGCGTTACAGCGAACACTGAAGCTTTCTTT. Translation: CSVTANTEAFF. This chain links TRBV29-1 with TRBJ1-1; D not resolved. Germline-derived CDR1 and CDR2 are SQVTM and ANQGSEA. V lost 5 bases, J lost 1 base, and 5 bases lay in between. The CDR3 extends over 11 amino acids.

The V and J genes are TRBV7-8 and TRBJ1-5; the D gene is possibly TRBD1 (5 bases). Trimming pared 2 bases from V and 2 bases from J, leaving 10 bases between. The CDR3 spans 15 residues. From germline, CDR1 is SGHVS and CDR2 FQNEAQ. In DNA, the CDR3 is TGTGCCAGCAGCTTACGCAGGGTTGGCAATCAGCCCCAGCATTTT. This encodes CASSLRRVGNQPQHF.

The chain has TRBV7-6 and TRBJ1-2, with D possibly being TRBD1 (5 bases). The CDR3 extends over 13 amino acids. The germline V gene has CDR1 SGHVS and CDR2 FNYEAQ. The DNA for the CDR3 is TGTGCAGCGGGTGATACAGAAGGGGTCGGCTACACCTTC. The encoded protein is CAAGDTEGVGYTF.

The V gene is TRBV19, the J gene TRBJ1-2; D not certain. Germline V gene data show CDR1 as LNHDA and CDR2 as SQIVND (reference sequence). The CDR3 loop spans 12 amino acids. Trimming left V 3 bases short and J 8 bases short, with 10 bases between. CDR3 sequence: CASSIGVEGYTF. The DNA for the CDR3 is TGTGCCAGTAGTATCGGTGTCGAGGGCTACACCTTC.

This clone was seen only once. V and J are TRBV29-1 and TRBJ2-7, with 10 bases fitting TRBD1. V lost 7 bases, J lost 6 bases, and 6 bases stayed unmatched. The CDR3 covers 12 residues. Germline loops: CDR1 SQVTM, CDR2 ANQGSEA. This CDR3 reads CSALGQGREQYF. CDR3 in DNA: TGCAGCGCCCTGGGACAGGGGCGCGAGCAGTACTTC.

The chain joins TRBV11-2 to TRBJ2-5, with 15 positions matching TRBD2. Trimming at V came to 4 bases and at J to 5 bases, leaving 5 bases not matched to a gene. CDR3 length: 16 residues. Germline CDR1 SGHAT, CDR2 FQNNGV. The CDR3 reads CASSSGLAGGSETQYF. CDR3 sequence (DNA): TGTGCCAGCAGCTCGGGACTAGCGGGAGGTAGCGAGACCCAGTACTTC.

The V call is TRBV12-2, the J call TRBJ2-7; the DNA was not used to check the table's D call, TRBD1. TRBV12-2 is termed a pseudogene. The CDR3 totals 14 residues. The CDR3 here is CASRYDSEAYEQYF. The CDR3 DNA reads TGTGCAAGTCGCTACGACAGCGAAGCCTACGAGCAGTACTTC.

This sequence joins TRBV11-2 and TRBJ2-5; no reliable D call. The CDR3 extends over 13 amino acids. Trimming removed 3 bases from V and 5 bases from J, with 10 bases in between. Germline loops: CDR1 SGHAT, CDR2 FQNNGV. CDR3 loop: CASSFSMGETQYF. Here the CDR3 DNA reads TGTGCCAGCAGCTTTAGCATGGGGGAGACCCAGTACTTC.

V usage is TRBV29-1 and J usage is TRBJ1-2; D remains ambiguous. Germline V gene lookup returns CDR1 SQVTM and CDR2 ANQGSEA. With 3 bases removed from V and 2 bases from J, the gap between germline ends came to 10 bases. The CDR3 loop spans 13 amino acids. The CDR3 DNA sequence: TGCAGCGTTGAGTGGCAGACCAACTATGGCTACACCTTC. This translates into CSVEWQTNYGYTF. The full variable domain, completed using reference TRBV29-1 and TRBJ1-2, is SAVISQKPSRDICQRGTSLTIQCQVDSQVTMMFWYRQQPGQSLTLIATANQGSEATYESGFVIDKFPISRPNLTFSTLTVSNMSPEDSSIYLCSVEWQTNYGYTFGSGTRLTVV.

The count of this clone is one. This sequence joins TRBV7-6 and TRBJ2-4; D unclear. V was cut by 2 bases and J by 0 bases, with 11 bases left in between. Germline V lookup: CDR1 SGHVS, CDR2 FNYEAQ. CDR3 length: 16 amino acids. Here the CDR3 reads CASSLSPLGAKNIQYF. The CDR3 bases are TGTGCCAGCAGCTTATCTCCGTTGGGAGCCAAAAACATTCAGTACTTC.

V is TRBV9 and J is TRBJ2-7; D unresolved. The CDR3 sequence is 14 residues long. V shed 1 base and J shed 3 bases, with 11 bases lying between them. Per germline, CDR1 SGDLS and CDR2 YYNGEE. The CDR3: CASSVTEASYEQYF. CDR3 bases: TGTGCCAGCAGCGTAACAGAAGCAAGCTACGAGCAGTACTTC.

In DNA form, the CDR3 reads TGCGCCAGCAGCCAAGAAATGGTGACTGCGTCCTACGAGCAGTACTTC. Amino acid sequence: CASSQEMVTASYEQYF. This chain joins TRBV4-1 and TRBJ2-7; D ambiguous. Germline values: CDR1 MGHRA, CDR2 YSYEKL. V lost 0 bases and J lost 1, with 13 bases in between. The CDR3 extends over 16 amino acids.

CDR3 bases: TGCGCCAGCAGGTGGGGGCTAGCGGCTGAAAGGGACGAGCAGTACTTC. Translating it yields CASRWGLAAERDEQYF. The V gene is TRBV5-1, the J gene TRBJ2-7; TRBD2 might be the D (7 bases). Germline V gene data show CDR1 as SGHRS and CDR2 as YFSETQ. The CDR3 extends over 16 amino acids. V was pared by 5 bases and J by 5 bases, with 23 bases between.

The CDR3 DNA is TGTGCCAGCAGCGACTACAGCTACAATGAGCAGTTCTTC. It codes for CASSDYSYNEQFF. The chain carries TRBV6-1 and TRBJ2-1, with a possible D match to TRBD2 (5 bases). The CDR3 runs to 13 residues. Germline V CDR1 and CDR2: MNHNS, SASEGT. V dropped 6 bases and J dropped 3 bases, with 9 bases sitting between them.

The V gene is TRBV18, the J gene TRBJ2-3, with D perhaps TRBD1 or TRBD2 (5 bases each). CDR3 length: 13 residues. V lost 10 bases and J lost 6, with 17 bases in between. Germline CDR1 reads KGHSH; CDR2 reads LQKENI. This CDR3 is CAILGEGSDTQYF. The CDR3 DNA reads TGTGCCATTCTCGGCGAGGGGTCGGATACGCAGTATTTT.

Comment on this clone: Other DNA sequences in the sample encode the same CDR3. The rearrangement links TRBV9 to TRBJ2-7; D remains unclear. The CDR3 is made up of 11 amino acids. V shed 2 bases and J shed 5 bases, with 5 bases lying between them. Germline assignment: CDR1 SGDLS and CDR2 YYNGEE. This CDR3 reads CASSVGHEQYF. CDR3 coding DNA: TGTGCCAGCAGCGTTGGGCACGAGCAGTACTTC.

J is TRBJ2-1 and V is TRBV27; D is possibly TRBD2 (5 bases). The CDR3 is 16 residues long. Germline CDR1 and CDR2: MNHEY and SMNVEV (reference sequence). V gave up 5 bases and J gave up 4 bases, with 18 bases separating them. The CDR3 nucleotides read TGTGCCAGCAGTCCGTCACTAGATTACGGTTACAATGAGCAGTTCTTC. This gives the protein CASSPSLDYGYNEQFF.

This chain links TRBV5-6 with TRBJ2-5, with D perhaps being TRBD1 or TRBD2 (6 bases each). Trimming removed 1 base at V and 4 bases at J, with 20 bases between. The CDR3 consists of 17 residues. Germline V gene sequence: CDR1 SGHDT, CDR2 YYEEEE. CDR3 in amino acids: CASSLSGEQGGGETQYF. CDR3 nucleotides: TGTGCCAGCAGCTTGTCGGGGGAACAGGGAGGAGGAGAGACCCAGTACTTC.

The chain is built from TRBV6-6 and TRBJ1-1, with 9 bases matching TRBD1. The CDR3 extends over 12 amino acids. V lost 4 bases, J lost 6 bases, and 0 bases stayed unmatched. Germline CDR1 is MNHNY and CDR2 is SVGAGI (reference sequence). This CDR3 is CASSWTGAEAFF. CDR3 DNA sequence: TGTGCCAGCAGTTGGACAGGGGCTGAAGCTTTCTTT.